The rows below give T cell receptor beta chains drawn from one sample of a study of blood T cell repertoires in COVID-19. Assay used: immunoSEQ multiplex PCR; TCRdb lists only in-frame clones, some missing. The profile shows about 500,000 clones, roughly nine tenths of them singletons. Sequenced: peripheral blood. These receptors were collected from a man aged 18 to 35 with COVID-19, enrolled during active disease. Both conserved end residues are part of each CDR3. Each record gives: CDR3 DNA, CDR3 protein, J gene, clone size, D gene, V gene. A D gene is named only where the DNA matches it firmly. Size is stated for part of the rows, as once, few or many counts, or as a class when the clone is expanded.

TGTGCCAGCAGCTTACCCGGACTAGCGGGGACGAATGAGCAGTTCTTC CASSLPGLAGTNEQFF TRBJ2-1 - TRBD2 TRBV7-8
TGCGCCAGCAGCTTGACGGGACAGGCAGGGGAAGCTTTCTTT CASSLTGQAGEAFF TRBJ1-1 - TRBD1 TRBV5-1
TGTGCCAGCAGCTTAGGCGTAGGGAGTACAGATACGCAGTATTTT CASSLGVGSTDTQYF TRBJ2-3 - - TRBV7-3
TGCGCCAGCAGCCATCTTCCGGGACAGACCTACGAGCAGTACTTC CASSHLPGQTYEQYF TRBJ2-7 - TRBD1 TRBV4-1
TGTGCCAGTAGGGACACAGGAGACCACTATGGCTACACCTTC CASRDTGDHYGYTF TRBJ1-2 - - TRBV19
TGCGCCAGCAGCCTCGGGGTCAAAAACATTCAGTACTTC CASSLGVKNIQYF TRBJ2-4 - - TRBV4-1
TGCGCCAGCAGCTTGGGGGCAGAGCCTAAAGAGACCCAGTACTTC CASSLGAEPKETQYF TRBJ2-5 - - TRBV5-1
TGTGCCAGCAGTTTCACAGGGGTAGGGCAGCCCCAGCATTTT CASSFTGVGQPQHF TRBJ1-5 - TRBD1 TRBV6-5
TGTGCCAGCAGCGTTACTTCTAGCGGGGCCGAGCAGTACTTC CASSVTSSGAEQYF TRBJ2-7 - TRBD2 TRBV9
TGCGCCAGCAGCCCTTCCGGCGGGACAGCGTTTCAAGAGCCCCAGCATTTT CASSPSGGTAFQEPQHF TRBJ1-5 few TRBD1 TRBV4-1
TGTGCCAGCAGTACAGGGCTCGGAGCTGGCAATCAGCCCCAGCATTTT CASSTGLGAGNQPQHF TRBJ1-5 once - TRBV2
TGTGCCAGCAGTCTACGGACAGATAATTCACCCCTCCACTTT CASSLRTDNSPLHF TRBJ1-6 - - TRBV27
TGTGCCAGCAGTCCTAGAATTACAGGGGCTAGCTATGGCTACACCTTC CASSPRITGASYGYTF TRBJ1-2 - TRBD1 TRBV25-1
TGCGCCAGCAGCCGTCGGGGTGATGGTGAAAAACTGTTTTTT CASSRRGDGEKLFF TRBJ1-4 - - TRBV4-1
TGTGCCACTATGGACAGGGGGATGAACACTGAAGCTTTCTTT CATMDRGMNTEAFF TRBJ1-1 - TRBD1 TRBV3-1/TRBV3-2
TGTGTCGCACGGGGGACTAGCGCGCAAGAGACCCAGTACTTC CVARGTSAQETQYF TRBJ2-5 few TRBD2 TRBV2
TGTGCCAGCAGCTTAGCCAGGGGGGACTCACCCCTCCACTTT CASSLARGDSPLHF TRBJ1-6 - TRBD1 TRBV7-9
TGTGCCAGCAGCCCAAAGGGACTACCGCTCTACGAGCAGTACTTC CASSPKGLPLYEQYF TRBJ2-7 - TRBD2 TRBV7-6
TGTGCCAGTAGTGTGAGACTAGCGGGGGATACGCAGTATTTT CASSVRLAGDTQYF TRBJ2-3 - TRBD2 TRBV19
TGTGCCAGCAGCCAAGAAAGGGGCGGCAATCAGCCCCAGCATTTT CASSQERGGNQPQHF TRBJ1-5 - - TRBV4-2
TGTGCCAGCAGCTTATGGCGTACTAGCGGAGCTAATGAGCAGTTCTTC CASSLWRTSGANEQFF TRBJ2-1 once TRBD2 TRBV11-2
TGTGCCAGCAGCGTGGACAGACCAAACACTGAAGCTTTCTTT CASSVDRPNTEAFF TRBJ1-1 - - TRBV5-4
TGTGCCAGCAGTTTTGGAGGGGGCGAAGAGACCCAGTACTTC CASSFGGGEETQYF TRBJ2-5 - - TRBV28
TGTGCCACCAGTGATTTGCGGGGGACTAGTAGCACAGATACGCAGTATTTT CATSDLRGTSSTDTQYF TRBJ2-3 - TRBD2 TRBV24-1
TGTGCCAGCGGAAGGATAGGGGCGTATGGCTACACCTTC CASGRIGAYGYTF TRBJ1-2 - - TRBV6-5
TGTGCCAGTAGTATCCCCTCGACAGGGAAGCATGGCTACACCTTC CASSIPSTGKHGYTF TRBJ1-2 - TRBD1 TRBV19
TGCGCCAGCAGCCATATGAACACTGAAGCTTTCTTT CASSHMNTEAFF TRBJ1-1 once - TRBV4-1
TGTGCCAGCAGCTTAGCCCCCACGATCAGGGGCCCTGAGTCCCTCCACTTT CASSLAPTIRGPESLHF TRBJ1-6 - - TRBV7-6
TGCGCCAGCAGCGGGAGCGGGAGGGGAGGCACAGATACGCAGTATTTT CASSGSGRGGTDTQYF TRBJ2-3 - TRBD2 TRBV5-1
TGCGCCAGCAGCCATCCGCTGGCGGGAGGGGTCCACGAGCAGTACTTC CASSHPLAGGVHEQYF TRBJ2-7 - TRBD2 TRBV4-1
TGTGCCATCAGTGAGGCACCTGGACAGAACCATAATGAAAAACTGTTTTTT CAISEAPGQNHNEKLFF TRBJ1-4 - - TRBV10-3
TGTGCCACCAGTGATCCCCTGGGAGGGGTAAGCGGGGAGCTGTTTTTT CATSDPLGGVSGELFF TRBJ2-2 - TRBD2 TRBV24-1
TGTGCCAGTAGTATCCGCTTTGGGGGGGTGATTGAGCAGTTCTTC CASSIRFGGVIEQFF TRBJ2-1 - TRBD2 TRBV19
TGTGCCAGCAGTGTGCTAGCGGGGGGGGGAAATGAGCAGTTCTTC CASSVLAGGGNEQFF TRBJ2-1 - TRBD2 TRBV6-4
TGCGCCAGCAGCCAAGACGGGTCAGATACGCAGTATTTT CASSQDGSDTQYF TRBJ2-3 - - TRBV4-1
TGTGCCAGCCTTAGACAGGGCGTTTTACAAGAGACCCAGTACTTC CASLRQGVLQETQYF TRBJ2-5 - TRBD1 TRBV6-4
TGTGCCAGCAGCGACCTCGGGGACTATGGCTACACCTTC CASSDLGDYGYTF TRBJ1-2 - - TRBV27
TGTGCCAGCAGCCCGCCCAACAGGATTCAAAACATTCAGTACTTC CASSPPNRIQNIQYF TRBJ2-4 - - TRBV7-9
TGTGCCAGCAGTGACTTAAAGCGGGGGGTTGGGGAGCAGTTCTTC CASSDLKRGVGEQFF TRBJ2-1 - TRBD2 TRBV6-4
TGTGCCAGCAGCGTTCCTAGAGGTCCGGAGACCCAGTACTTC CASSVPRGPETQYF TRBJ2-5 - - TRBV5-6
TGTGCCAGCAGCCAATCCCTCCTAGCGGGGGGAGCAGATACGCAGTATTTT CASSQSLLAGGADTQYF TRBJ2-3 - TRBD2 TRBV4-2
TGTGCCAGCAGCTTCTCGGGAACTGAGCAGTTCTTC CASSFSGTEQFF TRBJ2-1 - - TRBV7-8
TGCAGTGCTAGTGATTGGCAGCAAGAGACCCAGTACTTC CSASDWQQETQYF TRBJ2-5 few - TRBV20-1
TGTGCCAGCAGTTATGCGGGGGAGGGAGATACGCAGTATTTT CASSYAGEGDTQYF TRBJ2-3 - TRBD2 TRBV6-2/TRBV6-3
TGCGCCAGCAGCTTGATAGAAGGACATCGGAGAACTGAAGCTTTCTTT CASSLIEGHRRTEAFF TRBJ1-1 - - TRBV5-1
TGTGCCAGCAGCATCTACACAGATACGCAGTATTTT CASSIYTDTQYF TRBJ2-3 - - TRBV7-9
TGTGCCAGCTCACCACAGCGGGACACCGGGGAGCTGTTTTTT CASSPQRDTGELFF TRBJ2-2 - - TRBV18
TGTGCCAGCTCACCACCTAGCGGGTACTTCGCGCAGTACTTC CASSPPSGYFAQYF TRBJ2-7 - TRBD2 TRBV18
TGTGCCAGCAGCCGAGGAGATAGTTCACCCCTCCACTTT CASSRGDSSPLHF TRBJ1-6 few - TRBV14
TGTGCCAGCAGCGTAGGTCCCAGCGGGAGAAATGAGCAGTTCTTC CASSVGPSGRNEQFF TRBJ2-1 once TRBD2 TRBV9
TGTGCCAGCTCATCTGGACAGGGCAACTCCTACGAGCAGTACTTC CASSSGQGNSYEQYF TRBJ2-7 - TRBD1 TRBV18
TGTGCCACCAGTGATTTGGGCGGGAGTCTTACCGGGGAGCTGTTTTTT CATSDLGGSLTGELFF TRBJ2-2 - TRBD2 TRBV24-1
TGTGCCACCAGCAGAGATTTCCTAGCCGTGGAGGAGCAGTACTTC CATSRDFLAVEEQYF TRBJ2-7 - - TRBV15
TGTGCCACCAGCAGAGATCAGGTGGGAGTAAGAGATGAGCAGTTCTTC CATSRDQVGVRDEQFF TRBJ2-1 - - TRBV15
TGTGCCAGCTCACCAATCGGCGGCCAAGAGACCCAGTACTTC CASSPIGGQETQYF TRBJ2-5 - - TRBV18
TGTGCCAGCAGCTTAGGAGGTGGGTTCAATCAGCCCCAGCATTTT CASSLGGGFNQPQHF TRBJ1-5 - - TRBV7-2
TGTGCCAGCTCATTCTCCCAGGGGGATGAGCAGTTCTTC CASSFSQGDEQFF TRBJ2-1 - TRBD1 TRBV18